This TCR beta chain is drawn from a study of human T cells and chemical hapten exposure. Time point meaning: healthy volunteer bleed at 2 weeks. The study extracted total RNA from unfractionated whole blood. This clonotype was seen only a few times. The study's library attached unique molecular identifiers to single cDNA molecules. One entry per CDR3 protein results from TCRdb running MiXCR on the RACE reads. The table has around 130,000 distinct CDR3 sequences, approximately 9.5% seen once. The CDR3 spans 14 residues. Germline trimming cut 3 bases from V and 7 bases from J; bases unmatched to any gene: 8. Per germline, CDR1 DFQATT and CDR2 SNEGSKA (reference sequence).

Sequencing used whole blood. The gene calls are TRBV20-1 and TRBJ1-4; 7 nucleotides line up with TRBD1. This receptor was identified in a male donor in good health. Some clones in this sample may be carry-over from other donors' samples. The CDR3 loop reads CSARVGGFGEKLFF. CDR3 DNA sequence: TGCAGTGCTAGGGTAGGGGGCTTTGGTGAAAAACTGTTTTTT.